This T cell receptor beta chain appears in the sequencing data of a study of low-dose radiotherapy and immunotherapy resistance in tumors. On the study more broadly: A daily 300 mg dose of oral aspirin was taken by patients for four cycles from cycle 1 day 1.

Time point described: after trial treatment. Treatment indicated: LDRT plus nivolumab, ipilimumab, low-dose cyclophosphamide and aspirin (RACIN trial). The length of the CDR3 is 15 residues. V shed 5 bases, J shed 6 bases, and the junction held 7 bases outside the gene matches. This clonotype was recorded at least ten times. Primers targeting TRAV and TRBV primed first-strand cDNA, covering alpha and beta chains. Over roughly 20 PCR cycles, TCRs were amplified from a constant-region primer and V-primer adapter. TCRdb recomputed calls from the reads with MiXCR, one row per CDR3 protein. The sample records nearly 60,000 distinct CDR3 sequences, around 23% being singletons.

V is TRBV12-3 or TRBV12-4 and J is TRBJ2-2; TRBD1 matches at 9 bases. Sequencing was performed on PBMCs, taken after low-dose radiotherapy plus immunotherapy. This receptor was identified in a male donor with prostate cancer. Written as DNA, the CDR3 is TGTGCCAGCAGTGCCTGGGACAGGGTGTCCGGGGAGCTGTTTTTT. This codes for CASSAWDRVSGELFF.